In its sample, the clone carrying this TCR beta chain was seen a few times. Antigen unknown. This sample was taken from a study of cytomegalovirus exposure and HLA in healthy donors. A multiplex PCR was run with 60 Vbeta primers and 13 Jbeta primers. Source study methods: A later analysis tallied 87 million or so unique TCR beta chains, some 12 million of them shared. Using immunoSEQ multiplex PCR, the repertoire was profiled, and TCRdb retains in-frame clones only, with some absent. V and J calls and clone size are given by that table; D and trimming were obtained from the DNA. The sample has 65,000 to 90,000 clones, over 60% seen once. Study conclusions and caveats: Cytomegalovirus association was assigned to approximately 160 TCR beta chains.

The length of the CDR3 is 13 residues. V lost 4 bases and J 1 base, leaving 7 bases between the germline ends. CDR1 and CDR2 from the germline V gene are KGHSH and LQKENI. This receptor was identified in a man aged 60 to 75 in good health and CMV-seronegative. The chain is built from TRBV18 and TRBJ1-1; D is ambiguous. Source material: PBMCs. CDR3 sequence reads: CASSLHGNTEAFF. The CDR3 nucleotides read TGTGCCAGCTCACTCCACGGGAACACTGAAGCTTTCTTT. The entire variable domain, with the rest obtained from reference TRBV18 and TRBJ1-1, is as follows: NAGVMQNPRHLVRRRGQEARLRCSPMKGHSHVYWYRQLPEEGLKFMVYLQKENIIDESGMPKERFSAEFPKEGPSILRIQQVVRGDSAAYFCASSLHGNTEAFFGQGTRLTVV.